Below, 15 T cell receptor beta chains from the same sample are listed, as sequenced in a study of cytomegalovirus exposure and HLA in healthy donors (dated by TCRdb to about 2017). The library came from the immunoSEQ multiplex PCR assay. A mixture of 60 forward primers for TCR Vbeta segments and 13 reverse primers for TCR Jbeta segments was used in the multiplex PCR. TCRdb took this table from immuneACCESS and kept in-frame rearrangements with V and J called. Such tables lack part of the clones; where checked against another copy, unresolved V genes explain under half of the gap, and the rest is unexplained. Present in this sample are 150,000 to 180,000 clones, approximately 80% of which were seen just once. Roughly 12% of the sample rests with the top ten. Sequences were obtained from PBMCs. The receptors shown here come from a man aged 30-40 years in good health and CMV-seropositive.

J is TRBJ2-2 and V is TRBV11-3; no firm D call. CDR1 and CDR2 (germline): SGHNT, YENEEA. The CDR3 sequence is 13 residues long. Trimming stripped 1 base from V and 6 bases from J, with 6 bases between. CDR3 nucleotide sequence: TGTGCCAGCAGCTTAGGACGGGCCGGGGAGCTGTTTTTT. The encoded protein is CASSLGRAGELFF.

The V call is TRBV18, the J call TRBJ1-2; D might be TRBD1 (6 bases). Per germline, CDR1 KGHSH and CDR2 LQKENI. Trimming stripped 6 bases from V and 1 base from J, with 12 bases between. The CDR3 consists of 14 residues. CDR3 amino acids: CASSQQGFNYGYTF. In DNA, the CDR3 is TGTGCCAGCTCCCAACAGGGATTTAACTATGGCTACACCTTC.

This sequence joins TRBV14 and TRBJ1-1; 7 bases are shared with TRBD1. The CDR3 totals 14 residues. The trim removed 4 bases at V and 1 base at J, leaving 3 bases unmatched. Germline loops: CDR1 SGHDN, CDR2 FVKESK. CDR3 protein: CASSLGTANTEAFF. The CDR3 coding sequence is TGTGCCAGCAGCCTAGGGACAGCGAACACTGAAGCTTTCTTT.

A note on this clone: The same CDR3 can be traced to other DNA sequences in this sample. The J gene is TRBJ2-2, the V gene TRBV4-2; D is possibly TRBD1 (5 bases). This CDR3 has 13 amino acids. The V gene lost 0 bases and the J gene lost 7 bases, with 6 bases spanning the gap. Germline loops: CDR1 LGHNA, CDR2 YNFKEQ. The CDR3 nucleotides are TGTGCCAGCAGCCAAGATAGGGGCGGGGAGCTGTTTTTT. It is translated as CASSQDRGGELFF.

The CDR3 DNA reads TGTGCCAGCAGGGTACACAGGGGAGATCAGCCCCAGCATTTT. This codes for CASRVHRGDQPQHF. The V and J genes are TRBV6-1 and TRBJ1-5; 7 bases are a match to TRBD1. V shed 6 bases, J shed 5 bases, and the junction held 7 bases outside the gene matches. Looked up from germline, CDR1 is MNHNS and CDR2 is SASEGT. The CDR3 is made up of 14 amino acids.

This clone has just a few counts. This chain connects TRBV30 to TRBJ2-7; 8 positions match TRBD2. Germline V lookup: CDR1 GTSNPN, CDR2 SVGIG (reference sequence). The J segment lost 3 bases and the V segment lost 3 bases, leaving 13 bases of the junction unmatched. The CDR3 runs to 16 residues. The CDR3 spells CAWRPNSGAGGYEQYF. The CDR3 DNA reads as TGTGCCTGGAGGCCTAACTCTGGGGCGGGGGGCTACGAGCAGTACTTC.

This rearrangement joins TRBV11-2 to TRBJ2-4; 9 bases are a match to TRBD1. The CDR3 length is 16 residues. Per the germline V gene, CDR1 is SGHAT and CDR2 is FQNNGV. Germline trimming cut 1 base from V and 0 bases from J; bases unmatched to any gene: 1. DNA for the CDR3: TGTGCCAGCAGCTTAGGGACAGGGGAAGCCAAAAACATTCAGTACTTC. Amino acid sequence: CASSLGTGEAKNIQYF.

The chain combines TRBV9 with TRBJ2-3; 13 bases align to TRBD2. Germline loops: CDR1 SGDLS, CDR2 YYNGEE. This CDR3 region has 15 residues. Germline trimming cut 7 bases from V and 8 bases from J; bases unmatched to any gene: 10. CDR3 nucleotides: TGTGCCAGCGGCAGCGGACTAGCGGGAGTGGGTACGCAGTATTTT. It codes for CASGSGLAGVGTQYF.

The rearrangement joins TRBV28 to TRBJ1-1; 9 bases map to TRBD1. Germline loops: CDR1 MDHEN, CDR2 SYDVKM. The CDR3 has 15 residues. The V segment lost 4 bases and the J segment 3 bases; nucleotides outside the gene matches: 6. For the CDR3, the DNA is TGTGCCAGCAGTTCACAGGGGGCTGGTGACACTGAAGCTTTCTTT. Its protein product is CASSSQGAGDTEAFF.

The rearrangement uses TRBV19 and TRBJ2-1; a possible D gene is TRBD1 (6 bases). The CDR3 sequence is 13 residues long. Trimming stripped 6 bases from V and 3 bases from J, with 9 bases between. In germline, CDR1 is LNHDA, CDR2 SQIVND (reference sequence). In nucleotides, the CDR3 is TGTGCCAGTAGCGGACAGAACTACAATGAGCAGTTCTTC. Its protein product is CASSGQNYNEQFF.

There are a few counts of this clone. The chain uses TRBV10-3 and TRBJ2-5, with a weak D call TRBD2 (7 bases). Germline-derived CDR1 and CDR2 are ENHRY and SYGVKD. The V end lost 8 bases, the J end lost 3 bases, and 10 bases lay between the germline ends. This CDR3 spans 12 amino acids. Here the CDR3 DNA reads TGTGCCATCGGGGGGGCCGAAGAGACCCAGTACTTC. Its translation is CAIGGAEETQYF.

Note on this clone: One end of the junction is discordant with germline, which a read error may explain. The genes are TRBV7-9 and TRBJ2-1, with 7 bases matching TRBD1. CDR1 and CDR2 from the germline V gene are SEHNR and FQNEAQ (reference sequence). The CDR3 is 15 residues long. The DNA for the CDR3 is TGTGCCAGCAGCGCGCTACAGGGCTGGAATACAGGGGTTATCTTC. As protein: CASSALQGWNTGVIF.

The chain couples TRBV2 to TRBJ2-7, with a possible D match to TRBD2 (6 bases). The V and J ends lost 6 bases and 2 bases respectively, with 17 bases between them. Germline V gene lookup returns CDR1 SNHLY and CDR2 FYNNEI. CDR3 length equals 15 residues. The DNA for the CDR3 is TGTGCCAGCAGAACATTAGCGGAAGATGCCTACGAGCAGTACTTC. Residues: CASRTLAEDAYEQYF.

CDR3 nucleotide sequence: TGTGCCAGCAGTCGATGGGACAGGGTGGGGTCACCCCTCCACTTT. Translation: CASSRWDRVGSPLHF. V usage is TRBV27 and J usage is TRBJ1-6, with 9 positions matching TRBD1. Trimming cost V 5 bases and J 10 bases; bases outside gene matches: 9. Germline assignment: CDR1 MNHEY and CDR2 SMNVEV (reference sequence). The CDR3 sequence is 15 residues long.

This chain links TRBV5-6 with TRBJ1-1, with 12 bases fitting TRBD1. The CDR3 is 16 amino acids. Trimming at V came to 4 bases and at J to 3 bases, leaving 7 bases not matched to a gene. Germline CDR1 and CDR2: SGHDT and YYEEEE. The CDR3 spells CASSPGTGGRYTEAFF. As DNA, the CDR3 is TGTGCCAGCAGCCCCGGGACAGGGGGCCGGTACACTGAAGCTTTCTTT.